This is a list of T cell receptor beta chains from one sample in a study of technical replicates of blood from a handful of donors. Repertoires were generated with immunoSEQ multiplex PCR, while TCRdb's copy carries only in-frame clones and drops some. The sample contains approximately 89,000 clones, around 94% of which appear only once. The sequencing sample was made of T cells isolated from PBMCs. The origin of the receptors is a human donor in good health. Both conserved end residues are part of each CDR3. Fields, in order: J gene, clone size, D gene, V gene, CDR3 DNA, CDR3 protein. The D gene is left open where the match is weak. Only part of the rows carry a size: once, few, many, or a class if the clone is expanded.

j_call: TRBJ1-1
clone_size: -
d_call: -
v_call: TRBV7-2
cdr3_nt: TGTGCCAGCAGCTTAAAGAGGAACACTGAAGCTTTCTTT
cdr3_aa: CASSLKRNTEAFF

j_call: TRBJ1-2
clone_size: -
d_call: -
v_call: TRBV6-5
cdr3_nt: TGTGCCAGCAGGCGGGGGGGCCCGGACTATGGCTACACCTTC
cdr3_aa: CASRRGGPDYGYTF

j_call: TRBJ1-1
clone_size: -
d_call: -
v_call: TRBV4-1
cdr3_nt: TGCGCCAGCAGCCAAGATCATAACACTGAAGCTTTCTTT
cdr3_aa: CASSQDHNTEAFF

j_call: TRBJ2-7
clone_size: -
d_call: TRBD2
v_call: TRBV6-5
cdr3_nt: TGTGCCAGCAGCCTTAGCGGGATACGTTACGAGCAGTACTTC
cdr3_aa: CASSLSGIRYEQYF

j_call: TRBJ2-2
clone_size: -
d_call: TRBD2
v_call: TRBV4-1
cdr3_nt: TGCGCCAGCAGCCAAGCTCCGGGGCGGGAGTCCGGGGAGCTGTTTTTT
cdr3_aa: CASSQAPGRESGELFF

j_call: TRBJ2-5
clone_size: -
d_call: TRBD2
v_call: TRBV9
cdr3_nt: TGTGCCAGCAGCGGGACTAGCGGGGGAGAGACCCAGTACTTC
cdr3_aa: CASSGTSGGETQYF

j_call: TRBJ1-1
clone_size: -
d_call: -
v_call: TRBV29-1
cdr3_nt: TGCAGCGTTGTCGAACGGGGGGTGGAAGCTTTCTTT
cdr3_aa: CSVVERGVEAFF

j_call: TRBJ2-7
clone_size: -
d_call: TRBD1
v_call: TRBV27
cdr3_nt: TGTGCCAGTGGGACAGGCCCTAGCTCCTACGAGCAGTACTTC
cdr3_aa: CASGTGPSSYEQYF

j_call: TRBJ2-7
clone_size: -
d_call: -
v_call: TRBV7-9
cdr3_nt: TGTGCCAGCAGCTTAGAGGGGGTAGCCCTTCTCTACGAGCAGTACTTC
cdr3_aa: CASSLEGVALLYEQYF

j_call: TRBJ2-7
clone_size: -
d_call: -
v_call: TRBV28
cdr3_nt: TGTGCCAGCAGAGCCGGGATCTACGAGCAGTACTTC
cdr3_aa: CASRAGIYEQYF

j_call: TRBJ2-1
clone_size: -
d_call: TRBD2
v_call: TRBV27
cdr3_nt: TGTGCCAGCAGTTTACGGGCTAGCGGGAGTCCTATCAATGAGCAGTTCTTC
cdr3_aa: CASSLRASGSPINEQFF

j_call: TRBJ1-3
clone_size: -
d_call: -
v_call: TRBV27
cdr3_nt: TGTGCCAGCAGTTTTTTACCAGTCTCTGGAAACACCATATATTTT
cdr3_aa: CASSFLPVSGNTIYF

j_call: TRBJ1-5
clone_size: -
d_call: TRBD1
v_call: TRBV28
cdr3_nt: TGTGCCAGCAGTGGGACAGGGGGAGTTAGTAGCAATCAGCCCCAGCATTTT
cdr3_aa: CASSGTGGVSSNQPQHF

j_call: TRBJ2-4
clone_size: -
d_call: -
v_call: TRBV19
cdr3_nt: TGTGCCAGTAGTATGCGCAAAAACATTCAGTACTTC
cdr3_aa: CASSMRKNIQYF

j_call: TRBJ2-4
clone_size: -
d_call: TRBD1
v_call: TRBV13
cdr3_nt: TGTGCCAGCAGCTGGGGGACAGGAACCATTCAGTACTTC
cdr3_aa: CASSWGTGTIQYF

j_call: TRBJ2-3
clone_size: once
d_call: TRBD2
v_call: TRBV6-4
cdr3_nt: TGTGCCAGCAGTGAAAGCCTCGGGCTAGCGGGCACAGATACGCAGTATTTT
cdr3_aa: CASSESLGLAGTDTQYF

j_call: TRBJ1-3
clone_size: once
d_call: TRBD1
v_call: TRBV7-3
cdr3_nt: TGTGCCAGCAGCTTAGGGGGACAGGGGTCACGCTCTGGAAACACCATATATTTT
cdr3_aa: CASSLGGQGSRSGNTIYF

j_call: TRBJ2-7
clone_size: -
d_call: TRBD1
v_call: TRBV28
cdr3_nt: TGTGCCACCAACTCGCCGGGACAGGGCTACGAGCAGTACTTC
cdr3_aa: CATNSPGQGYEQYF

j_call: TRBJ2-7
clone_size: -
d_call: TRBD2
v_call: TRBV4-2
cdr3_nt: TGTGCCAGCAGCCAAGATATGGCTAGCGGCTACTACGAGCAGTACTTC
cdr3_aa: CASSQDMASGYYEQYF

j_call: TRBJ2-7
clone_size: -
d_call: TRBD1
v_call: TRBV25-1
cdr3_nt: TGTGCCAGCAGTGCCCCCGGGACAGGGGGCTTGCACGAGCAGTACTTC
cdr3_aa: CASSAPGTGGLHEQYF

j_call: TRBJ2-7
clone_size: -
d_call: -
v_call: TRBV6-5
cdr3_nt: TGTGCCAGCAGTTACTCTCGGAGGCAGCCAACCTACGAGCAGTACTTC
cdr3_aa: CASSYSRRQPTYEQYF

j_call: TRBJ1-2
clone_size: -
d_call: -
v_call: TRBV28
cdr3_nt: TGTGCCAGCAGTTTAGCCGATTTCGGCAGGGCACTTAACTATGGCTACACCTTC
cdr3_aa: CASSLADFGRALNYGYTF

j_call: TRBJ1-2
clone_size: -
d_call: -
v_call: TRBV6-5
cdr3_nt: TGTGCCAGCAGTCCTCAGGGTAATGGCTACACCTTC
cdr3_aa: CASSPQGNGYTF

j_call: TRBJ2-5
clone_size: -
d_call: TRBD2
v_call: TRBV7-8
cdr3_nt: TGTGCCAGCAGCCTTTTAAGAGGAGCGGGAGGTGAGACCCAGTACTTC
cdr3_aa: CASSLLRGAGGETQYF

j_call: TRBJ2-3
clone_size: -
d_call: -
v_call: TRBV9
cdr3_nt: TGTGCCAGCAGCCCCTTCTTGGATACGCAGTATTTT
cdr3_aa: CASSPFLDTQYF

j_call: TRBJ1-1
clone_size: -
d_call: -
v_call: TRBV18
cdr3_nt: TGTGCCAGCTCACCCCTTAGGCTGGGGGGCACTGAAGCTTTCTTT
cdr3_aa: CASSPLRLGGTEAFF

j_call: TRBJ2-7
clone_size: -
d_call: TRBD1
v_call: TRBV9
cdr3_nt: TGTGCCAGCAGCGTAGGACAGGGTGACGAGCAGTACTTC
cdr3_aa: CASSVGQGDEQYF

j_call: TRBJ2-1
clone_size: -
d_call: TRBD2
v_call: TRBV4-2
cdr3_nt: TGTGCCAGCAGCCAAGGGGCCAGCGGGAGTAGAAATGAGCAGTTCTTC
cdr3_aa: CASSQGASGSRNEQFF

j_call: TRBJ2-3
clone_size: -
d_call: -
v_call: TRBV6-1
cdr3_nt: TGTGCCAGCAGTGAATTAGCGAGGAGGCAGACAGATACGCAGTATTTT
cdr3_aa: CASSELARRQTDTQYF

j_call: TRBJ1-2
clone_size: -
d_call: -
v_call: TRBV19
cdr3_nt: TGTGCCAGTAGTATTATCGTGGGTGTGGGCGGCTACACCTTC
cdr3_aa: CASSIIVGVGGYTF

j_call: TRBJ2-7
clone_size: -
d_call: -
v_call: TRBV7-2
cdr3_nt: TGTGCCAGCAGCCTTCCTAGCCCCTACGAGCAGTACTTC
cdr3_aa: CASSLPSPYEQYF

j_call: TRBJ1-1
clone_size: -
d_call: TRBD1
v_call: TRBV5-1
cdr3_nt: TGCGCCAGTTTCCTTACAGGGGGCACTGAAGCTTTCTTT
cdr3_aa: CASFLTGGTEAFF

j_call: TRBJ1-3
clone_size: -
d_call: TRBD1
v_call: TRBV19
cdr3_nt: TGTGCCAGTAGTGTTCAGGGGGCGGACACCATATATTTT
cdr3_aa: CASSVQGADTIYF

j_call: TRBJ1-2
clone_size: -
d_call: TRBD1
v_call: TRBV30
cdr3_nt: TGTGCCTGGAGTGTCCTGACAGGGGTTGGCTACACCTTC
cdr3_aa: CAWSVLTGVGYTF

j_call: TRBJ1-2
clone_size: -
d_call: -
v_call: TRBV29-1
cdr3_nt: TGCAGCGTTGAATATAGGGAGGACTATGGCTACACCTTC
cdr3_aa: CSVEYREDYGYTF

j_call: TRBJ1-1
clone_size: -
d_call: -
v_call: TRBV5-6
cdr3_nt: TGTGCCAGCAGCTGGGGACACCAGAACACTGAAGCTTTCTTT
cdr3_aa: CASSWGHQNTEAFF

j_call: TRBJ1-1
clone_size: -
d_call: TRBD1
v_call: TRBV5-3
cdr3_nt: TGTGCCAGAAGCTTTTTTTACAGGGGGGGTGAAGCTTTCTTT
cdr3_aa: CARSFFYRGGEAFF

j_call: TRBJ2-7
clone_size: -
d_call: -
v_call: TRBV27
cdr3_nt: TGTGCCAGCAGTGTACCTTGGACAGCCTACGAGCAGTACTTC
cdr3_aa: CASSVPWTAYEQYF

j_call: TRBJ1-2
clone_size: -
d_call: -
v_call: TRBV30
cdr3_nt: TGTGCCTGGACCCCCGGCTATGGCTACACCTTC
cdr3_aa: CAWTPGYGYTF

j_call: TRBJ1-2
clone_size: -
d_call: -
v_call: TRBV6-5
cdr3_nt: TGTGCCAGCAGTTACTCGATATTTGACACGGTCTATGGCTACACCTTC
cdr3_aa: CASSYSIFDTVYGYTF